Shown below are 17 T cell receptor beta chains from a single sample sequenced in a study of T-cell reconstitution after alpha-beta-depleted transplantation in children. The TCRbeta library incorporated unique molecular identifiers. TCRdb re-derived calls from the PCR reads in MiXCR, one entry per CDR3 protein. The repertoire holds about 280,000 distinct CDR3 sequences, with around 10% as singletons. Here the sequenced sample was peripheral blood, taken 180 days after TCRalphabeta/CD19-depleted stem cell transplant. The source of these receptors is a male patient under 10 years old who had a stem cell transplant for chronic granulomatous disease, so the T cells may come from the graft donor.

This clonotype was found many times. Here the CDR3 reads CASSLFRVHGYTF. The CDR3 bases are TGTGCCAGCAGCTTATTCAGGGTCCATGGCTACACCTTC. The chain has TRBV7-2 and TRBJ1-2; TRBD1 might be the D (5 bases). V lost 2 bases and J 6 bases, leaving 10 bases between the germline ends. Germline CDR1 and CDR2: SGHTA and FQGNSA. The CDR3 runs to 13 residues.

About this clonotype itself: Given a much more abundant clone one base away, this may be a read error. This rearrangement joins TRBV28 to TRBJ1-5; perhaps TRBD1 as D (6 bases). The CDR3 spans 17 residues. Germline CDR1 MDHEN, CDR2 SYDVKM. The ends were cut back, 8 bases at V and 3 bases at J, with 23 bases in the middle. In DNA form, the CDR3 reads TGTGCCAGCGGGGGACCGGGGGCCCCCCCAACCAATCAGCCCCAGCATTTT. The encoded protein is CASGGPGAPPTNQPQHF.

The table lists this clonotype with many counts. The chain joins TRBV10-3 to TRBJ2-7; TRBD2 agrees at 7 bases. CDR1 is ENHRY and CDR2 is SYGVKD in the germline V gene. This CDR3 is 14 amino acids long. With 1 base clipped from V and 5 bases from J, the junction kept 5 bases outside the gene matches. The CDR3 loop is CAISELAGVDEQYF. The CDR3 bases are TGTGCCATCAGTGAGTTGGCGGGAGTTGACGAGCAGTACTTC.

In DNA form, the CDR3 reads TGCAGCGTTGAACCGACTAGTTACAATGAGCAGTTCTTC. Its protein is CSVEPTSYNEQFF. The genes are TRBV29-1 and TRBJ2-1, with a possible D match to TRBD2 (6 bases). There are 13 residues in the CDR3. Per the germline V gene, CDR1 is SQVTM and CDR2 is ANQGSEA. Trimming took 2 bases from V and 4 from J, leaving 9 bases between them.

Concerning this clonotype: A much larger clone differs by one base, so this may be a read error. The chain is built from TRBV7-9 and TRBJ2-3, with TRBD2 matching 10 bases. Trimming at V came to 2 bases and at J to 6 bases, leaving 8 bases not matched to a gene. Germline values: CDR1 SEHNR, CDR2 FQNEAQ (reference sequence). The CDR3 has 16 residues. The DNA for the CDR3 is TGTGCCAGCAGCTTAACATTTGGTAGCGGGGGGGATACGCAGTATTTT. This gives the protein CASSLTFGSGGDTQYF.

This clonotype was found many times. V usage is TRBV28 and J usage is TRBJ1-4, with D possibly being TRBD1 (5 bases). Germline assignment: CDR1 MDHEN and CDR2 SYDVKM. This CDR3 has 13 residues. V lost 8 bases and J 4 bases, leaving 11 bases between the germline ends. The CDR3 sequence is CASEGPFNEKLFF. CDR3 coding DNA: TGTGCCAGCGAGGGGCCCTTTAATGAAAAACTGTTTTTT.

This clonotype was detected many times. This chain joins TRBV12-3 or TRBV12-4 and TRBJ2-1; D gene ambiguous. The length of the CDR3 is 13 residues. The germline V and J ends were trimmed by 1 base and 8 bases, with 9 bases remaining between them. Written as DNA, the CDR3 is TGTGCCAGCAGTTTAGACGGTGAGGATGAGCAGTTCTTC. Translated: CASSLDGEDEQFF.

At least ten counts were recorded for this clonotype. This chain links TRBV28 with TRBJ2-3, with a weak D call TRBD2 (5 bases). The germline V gene has CDR1 MDHEN and CDR2 SYDVKM. Deletions cut 5 bases from V and 0 bases from J, with 15 bases between. CDR3 length: 16 amino acids. As DNA, the CDR3 is TGTGCCAGCAGTGACTATGGTCCGACTAGCACAGATACGCAGTATTTT. Amino acid sequence: CASSDYGPTSTDTQYF.

This clonotype was recorded many times. CDR3 in amino acids: CASSWRLAGGPNTGELFF. As DNA, the CDR3 is TGCGCCAGCAGCTGGAGGCTAGCGGGAGGACCGAACACCGGGGAGCTGTTTTTT. The genes are TRBV5-1 and TRBJ2-2, with 11 bases identical to TRBD2. CDR1 SGHRS and CDR2 YFSETQ come from the germline V gene. V lost 3 bases, J lost 0 bases, and 7 bases stayed unmatched. The CDR3 runs 18 residues.

This clonotype was seen a few times. This chain links TRBV23-1 with TRBJ2-2; TRBD1 is a possible D gene (6 bases). TRBV23-1 has ORF status, its function being uncertain. Trimming cost V 11 bases and J 3 bases, with 22 bases left between them. The CDR3 is 16 amino acids. The CDR3 DNA sequence: TGCGCCGTCCCGACGGCCCGGGACACCTACACCGGGGAGCTGTTTTTT. Translated, it gives CAVPTARDTYTGELFF.

Worth noting for this clonotype: A read error may be the cause here, since a much bigger clone is one base away. J is TRBJ2-1 and V is TRBV10-3; D is tentatively TRBD1 or TRBD2 (5 bases each). The CDR3 loop spans 13 amino acids. Germline V CDR1 and CDR2: ENHRY, SYGVKD. The DNA of the CDR3 is TGTTCCATCAGTGATGGGGGTTACAATGAGCAGTTCTTC. Its protein is CSISDGGYNEQFF.

On this clonotype itself: A much larger clone differs by one base, so this may be a read error. V is TRBV7-2 and J is TRBJ2-5; D unclear. CDR1 SGHTA and CDR2 FQGNSA come from the germline V gene. The CDR3 runs to 15 residues. The CDR3 here is CASILLAKRSETQYF. The CDR3 DNA reads as TGTGCCAGCATCTTATTGGCTAAGAGGTCCGAGACCCAGTACTTC.

This clonotype was picked up many times. The chain couples TRBV20-1 to TRBJ2-7, with a weak D call TRBD1 (6 bases). CDR1 is DFQATT and CDR2 is SNEGSKA in the germline V gene (reference sequence). The CDR3 has 14 residues. V gave up 3 bases and J gave up 0 bases, with 12 bases separating them. The DNA of the CDR3 is TGCAGTGCTAGCAGGGGCCGACACTCCTACGAGCAGTACTTC. It is translated as CSASRGRHSYEQYF.

Turning to this clonotype: A read error is possible here, since a much larger clone lies one base away. The chain's CDR3 is CASSLLPGANVLPF. The CDR3 DNA follows: TGTGCCAGCAGCTTGCTCCCTGGGGCCAACGTCCTGCCTTTC. This rearrangement joins TRBV5-5 to TRBJ2-6; D possibly corresponds to TRBD1 (5 bases). The CDR3 has 14 residues. Germline-derived CDR1 and CDR2 are SGHKS and YYEKEE (reference sequence). Based on the CDR3 plus reference TRBV5-5 and TRBJ2-6, the full variable domain is DAGVTQSPTHLIKTRGQQVTLRCSPISGHKSVSWYQQVLGQGPQFIFQYYEKEERGRGNFPDRFSARQFPNYSSELNVNALLLGDSALYLCASSLLPGANVLPFGAGSRLTVL.

There are many counts of this clonotype. CDR3 sequence: CSASGTGRDTEAFF. The CDR3 DNA follows: TGCAGTGCTAGTGGTACGGGGAGGGACACTGAAGCTTTCTTT. The V and J genes are TRBV20-1 and TRBJ1-1, with D unresolved. CDR3 length equals 14 residues. Trimming took off 3 bases at V and 3 bases at J, with 14 bases between the two ends. Germline CDR1 and CDR2: DFQATT and SNEGSKA (reference sequence).

This clonotype was seen at least ten times. This rearrangement joins TRBV11-2 to TRBJ2-1; 10 bases map to TRBD2. Trimming at V came to 5 bases and at J to 7 bases, leaving 8 bases not matched to a gene. CDR1 and CDR2 (germline): SGHAT, FQNNGV. The CDR3 spans 15 residues. CDR3 in DNA: TGTGCCAGCAGCACTATAGCGGGGGGTGGGAATGAGCAGTTCTTC. Protein: CASSTIAGGGNEQFF.

This clonotype has ten or more counts. V and J are TRBV5-1 and TRBJ2-1; perhaps TRBD2 as D (5 bases). V lost 6 bases, J lost 4 bases, and 8 bases lay in between. CDR1 and CDR2 (germline): SGHRS, YFSETQ. CDR3 size: 12 residues. The CDR3 nucleotides are TGCGCCAGCACAACTAGGTACAATGAGCAGTTCTTC. Protein: CASTTRYNEQFF.